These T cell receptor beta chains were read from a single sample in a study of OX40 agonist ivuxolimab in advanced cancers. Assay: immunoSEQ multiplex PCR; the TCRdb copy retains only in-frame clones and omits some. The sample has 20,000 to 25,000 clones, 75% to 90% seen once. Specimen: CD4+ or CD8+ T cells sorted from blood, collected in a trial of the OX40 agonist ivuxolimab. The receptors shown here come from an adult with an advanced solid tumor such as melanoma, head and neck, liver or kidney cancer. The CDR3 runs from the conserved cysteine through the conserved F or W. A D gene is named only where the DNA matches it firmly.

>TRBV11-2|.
CASRTRRDTQYF
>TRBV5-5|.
CASSFESGYTEAFF
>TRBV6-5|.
CASSYSNRNEQFF
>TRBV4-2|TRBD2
CASSQIAGGGTGELFF
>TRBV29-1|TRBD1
CSVEGTGRFLAKNIQYF
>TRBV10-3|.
CAISDVGRNYGYTF
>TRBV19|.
CASSGGLATEKLFF
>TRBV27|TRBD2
CASSHRLAGEGTGELFF
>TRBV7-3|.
CASRGGALGTDTQYF
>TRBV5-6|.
CASSLLVKPAGERYEQYF
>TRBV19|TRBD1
CASSLGQGYEQYF
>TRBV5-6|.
CASSLGGISSGANVLTF
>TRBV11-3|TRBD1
CASSSRDRPAELFF
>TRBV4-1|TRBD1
CASSQTGGADTQYF
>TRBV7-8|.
CASSQPDSYEQYF
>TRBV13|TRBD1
CASSRRTGGYFFNSPLHF
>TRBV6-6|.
CASSYGSGQFF
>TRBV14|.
CASRDKEGLGTGELFF
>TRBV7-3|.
CASSLTSGLANTEAFF
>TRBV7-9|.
CASSLGGSEAFF
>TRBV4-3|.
CASSQQTGMETQYF